This T cell receptor beta chain was documented in a study of CD4+ T cells in melanoma. The CDR3 loop spans 14 amino acids. Germline V CDR1 and CDR2: SGHRS, YFSETQ. V was shortened by 1 base and J by 8 bases, with 13 bases between the two germline ends. The repertoire was sequenced with immunoSEQ multiplex PCR; TCRdb's copy has only in-frame clones and lacks some. The sample holds 13,000 or so clones; around 72% are singletons and the top ten take over 15%. The TCR comes from a human donor with melanoma. The V gene is TRBV5-1, the J gene TRBJ2-4; a weak D match, TRBD2 (5 bases). The sample consisted of cells from a culture (not recorded whether cultured in vitro). The CDR3 DNA sequence: TGCGCCAGCAGCTTGCTTGCCGGGAATGACATTCAGTACTTC. This sequence encodes CASSLLAGNDIQYF.